The source of this T cell receptor beta chain is a study of blood T cell repertoires in COVID-19. Sequenced by immunoSEQ multiplex PCR; TCRdb stores in-frame clones only, minus some. Among a few hundred thousand clones, around 80% were seen once, and the ten largest hold approximately 4%. Germline V gene sequence: CDR1 PRHDT, CDR2 FYEKMQ (reference sequence). V shed 5 bases and J 2 bases; nucleotides not matched to a gene: 9. This CDR3 is built from 16 residues. The sequence came from a man aged 30 to 45 with acute COVID-19. The chain joins TRBV13 to TRBJ1-3; TRBD1 agrees at 7 bases. Input material: PBMCs or T cells enriched from blood (not recorded which). This chain's CDR3 is CASSAKQGPTGNTIYF. The DNA for the CDR3 is TGTGCCAGCAGCGCCAAACAGGGGCCCACTGGAAACACCATATATTTT.